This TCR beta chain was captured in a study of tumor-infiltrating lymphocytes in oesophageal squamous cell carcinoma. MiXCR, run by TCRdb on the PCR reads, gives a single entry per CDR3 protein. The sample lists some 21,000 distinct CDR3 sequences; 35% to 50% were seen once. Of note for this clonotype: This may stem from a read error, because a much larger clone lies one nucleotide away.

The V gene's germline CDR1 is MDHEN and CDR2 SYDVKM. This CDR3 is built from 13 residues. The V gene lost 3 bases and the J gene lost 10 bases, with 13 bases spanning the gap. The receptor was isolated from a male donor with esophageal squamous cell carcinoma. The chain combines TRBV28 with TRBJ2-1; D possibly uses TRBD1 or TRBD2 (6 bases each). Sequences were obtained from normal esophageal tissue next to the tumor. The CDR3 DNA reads TGTGCCAGCAGTTTCTTGGGGGGCTACGAGCAGTTCTTC. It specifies CASSFLGGYEQFF.